One and the same sample provided the 27 T cell receptor beta chains below, sequenced in a study of blood T cell repertoires in COVID-19. Method: immunoSEQ multiplex PCR; TCRdb's copy keeps in-frame clones and lacks some. The repertoire holds more than 150,000 clones, with around 84% as singletons. The source material was peripheral blood. These receptors all stem from a man in his fifties with active or convalescent COVID-19.

CDR3 DNA sequence: TGTGCCAGCAGCTTAGGAGACAGGGGGGACAGAGAGACCCAGTACTTC. Amino acids: CASSLGDRGDRETQYF. The chain carries TRBV7-3 and TRBJ2-5; 9 bases agree with TRBD1. Germline CDR1 and CDR2: SGHTA and FQGTGA. This CDR3 has 16 residues. V lost 2 bases to trimming and J lost 4 bases; unmatched junction nucleotides: 8.

This sequence joins TRBV18 and TRBJ2-7; D gene ambiguous. The CDR3 is 16 residues long. Germline V gene lookup returns CDR1 KGHSH and CDR2 LQKENI. V was cut by 0 bases and J by 0 bases, with 12 bases left in between. The CDR3 protein is CASSPPRAESSYEQYF. CDR3 sequence (DNA): TGTGCCAGCTCACCACCGAGAGCTGAAAGCTCCTACGAGCAGTACTTC.

The V gene is TRBV3-1 (or the pseudogene TRBV3-2), the J gene TRBJ1-5; perhaps TRBD1 as D (5 bases). The CDR3 length is 15 residues. Looked up from germline, CDR1 is LGHDT and CDR2 is YNNKEL (reference sequence). V shed 0 bases and J shed 5 bases, with 11 bases lying between them. The DNA of the CDR3 is TGTGCCAGCAGCCAAGATTACAGGTGGGATCAGCCCCAGCATTTT. This sequence encodes CASSQDYRWDQPQHF.

V and J are TRBV6-5 and TRBJ1-2; 7 bases map to TRBD1. V was pared by 10 bases and J by 1 base, with 6 bases of the junction left unmatched. Germline assignment: CDR1 MNHEY and CDR2 SVGAGI. The CDR3 length is 13 residues. As DNA, the CDR3 is TGTGCCACTACAGGGGTGGTTAACTATGGCTACACCTTC. Protein product: CATTGVVNYGYTF.

The chain carries TRBV19 and TRBJ1-2, with TRBD1 matching over 7 bases. This CDR3 region has 12 residues. Germline V lookup: CDR1 LNHDA, CDR2 SQIVND (reference sequence). After removal of 8 bases from V and 7 bases from J, the junction contained 7 bases not matched to a gene. In DNA form, the CDR3 reads TGTGCCAGTTTAACAGGGGCCGGTGGCTACACCTTC. It is translated as CASLTGAGGYTF.

J is TRBJ1-1 and V is TRBV5-1; no firm D call. This CDR3 comprises 14 residues. Per the germline V gene, CDR1 is SGHRS and CDR2 is YFSETQ. V was pared by 2 bases and J by 8 bases, with 16 bases between. The CDR3 protein is CASSFSEASTEAFF. CDR3 bases: TGCGCCAGCAGCTTCAGCGAGGCCTCGACGGAAGCTTTCTTT.

The chain carries TRBV7-3 and TRBJ2-3; TRBD1 matches at 7 bases. The CDR3 extends over 15 amino acids. Trimming took 5 bases from V and 0 from J; bases not matched to a gene: 5. CDR1 is SGHTA, CDR2 FQGTGA, per germline. CDR3 nucleotide sequence: TGTGCCAGCAGCAAGGGGGCAGTAAGCACAGATACGCAGTATTTT. Protein sequence: CASSKGAVSTDTQYF. Full variable domain (outside the CDR3, taken from reference TRBV7-3 and TRBJ2-3): GAGVSQTPSNKVTEKGKYVELRCDPISGHTALYWYRQSLGQGPEFLIYFQGTGAADDSGLPNDRFFAVRPEGSVSTLKIQRTERGDSAVYLCASSKGAVSTDTQYFGPGTRLTVL.

The V gene is TRBV24-1, the J gene TRBJ2-3, with 11 bases aligning to TRBD2. The CDR3 is made up of 19 amino acids. V trimming: 9 bases; J trimming: 2 bases; junction bases outside the gene matches: 18. The germline gives CDR1 KGHDR, CDR2 SFDVKD. The CDR3 reads CATGTRGVAGGPPTDTQYF. The CDR3 nucleotides are TGTGCCACCGGGACCCGCGGCGTAGCGGGGGGGCCCCCCACAGATACGCAGTATTTT.

The chain employs TRBV5-4 and TRBJ1-5; D perhaps matches TRBD1 (5 bases). Germline CDR1 SGHNT, CDR2 YYREEE (reference sequence). Trimming removed 4 bases from V and 4 bases from J, with 6 bases in between. The CDR3 consists of 12 residues. In DNA, the CDR3 is TGTGCCAGCAGCCGGGGGAATCAGCCCCAGCATTTT. It is translated as CASSRGNQPQHF.

The V and J genes are TRBV27 and TRBJ2-7; D is perhaps TRBD1 (6 bases). The germline gives CDR1 MNHEY, CDR2 SMNVEV (reference sequence). This CDR3 is built from 15 residues. Trimming took 3 bases from V and 5 from J, leaving 17 bases between them. CDR3 region: CASSLGLQGVHEQYF. DNA for the CDR3: TGTGCCAGCAGTTTGGGTTTACAGGGTGTCCACGAGCAGTACTTC.

The V call is TRBV2, the J call TRBJ2-3; 8 bases are shared with TRBD2. J gave up 2 bases and V 3 bases, and 10 bases lay outside the gene matches. CDR3 size: 17 residues. The germline V gene has CDR1 SNHLY and CDR2 FYNNEI. CDR3 nucleotides: TGTGCCAGCAGTGACGGGGGGGAAGCCGTTACCACAGATACGCAGTATTTT. Amino acid sequence: CASSDGGEAVTTDTQYF.

This clone was seen only once. This chain links TRBV4-2 with TRBJ1-5; tentatively, D is TRBD1 (6 bases). The CDR3 is made up of 15 amino acids. Germline values: CDR1 LGHNA, CDR2 YNFKEQ. Deletions cut 10 bases from V and 3 bases from J, with 19 bases between. CDR3 residues: CATKAGDRNNQPQHF. CDR3 sequence (DNA): TGTGCCACCAAGGCAGGGGATAGAAACAATCAGCCCCAGCATTTT.

The chain employs TRBV10-3 and TRBJ2-4, with a weak D call TRBD1 (6 bases). V shed 11 bases and J shed 3 bases, with 23 bases lying between them. There are 16 residues in the CDR3. Germline lookup yields CDR1 ENHRY and CDR2 SYGVKD. In DNA form, the CDR3 reads TGTGCCTCATCAGGGGAAGGGGAAGGAGGCAAAAACATTCAGTACTTC. Amino acids: CASSGEGEGGKNIQYF.

The CDR3 spells CASSTRSSYEQYF. CDR3 in DNA: TGCGCCAGCAGCACAAGGAGCTCCTACGAGCAGTACTTC. This chain uses TRBV5-1 with TRBJ2-7; D is unclear. This CDR3 is 13 amino acids long. Deletions cut 4 bases from V and 0 bases from J, with 8 bases between. Germline V gene lookup returns CDR1 SGHRS and CDR2 YFSETQ.

The CDR3 protein is CASLGQTLGSYNSPLHF. The CDR3 DNA sequence: TGTGCCAGCCTGGGACAGACCCTTGGTTCCTATAATTCACCCCTCCACTTT. The V call is TRBV28, the J call TRBJ1-6; 7 positions agree with TRBD1. The trim removed 8 bases at V and 1 base at J, leaving 11 bases unmatched. This CDR3 comprises 17 residues. Germline-derived CDR1 and CDR2 are MDHEN and SYDVKM.

V gene TRBV29-1 combines with J gene TRBJ2-7, with 10 positions matching TRBD1. Trimming removed 0 bases from V and 0 bases from J; junction bases left unmatched: 2. The germline gives CDR1 SQVTM, CDR2 ANQGSEA. This CDR3 is 15 amino acids long. This CDR3 is CSVEEGDRGSYEQYF. The CDR3 region has the DNA TGCAGCGTTGAAGAGGGGGACAGGGGCTCCTACGAGCAGTACTTC.

Comment on this clone: At one boundary the junction diverges from the germline segment, which might be a read error. V is TRBV7-7 and J is TRBJ2-7, with 13 bases aligning to TRBD2. CDR3 length: 16 residues. Per the germline V gene, CDR1 is SSHAT and CDR2 is FNYEAQ (reference sequence). Written as DNA, the CDR3 is TGTGCTAGCAGCCGCGGGACTAGCGGGGTGTCCTACGAGCAGTACTTC. Encoded protein: CASSRGTSGVSYEQYF.

The chain couples TRBV5-4 to TRBJ2-7; TRBD2 is a possible D gene (6 bases). The CDR3 has 15 residues. The germline CDR1 and CDR2 sequences are SGHNT and YYREEE (reference sequence). V was shortened by 4 bases and J by 4 bases, with 18 bases between the two germline ends. CDR3: CASSPGGGIGYEQYF. Written as DNA, the CDR3 is TGTGCCAGCAGCCCCGGGGGTGGTATCGGTTACGAGCAGTACTTC.

The genes are TRBV18 and TRBJ1-3; the D gene is possibly TRBD1 (6 bases). CDR3 length equals 17 residues. The V end was cut by 1 base, the J end by 0 bases, with 13 bases between. Germline values: CDR1 KGHSH, CDR2 LQKENI. CDR3 protein: CASSPLPGQSSGNTIYF. The CDR3 DNA follows: TGTGCCAGCTCACCACTCCCCGGACAGAGCTCTGGAAACACCATATATTTT.

The rearrangement joins TRBV19 to TRBJ1-2; TRBD1 matches 8 bases. With V trimmed by 3 bases and J by 9 bases, 6 bases remained unmatched. The germline V gene has CDR1 LNHDA and CDR2 SQIVND (reference sequence). CDR3 length: 13 residues. Here the CDR3 reads CASSIPDRGRYTF. The CDR3 DNA reads as TGTGCCAGTAGTATCCCCGACAGGGGTCGCTACACCTTC.

In its sample, this clone was seen a few times. The chain combines TRBV24-1 with TRBJ1-5; 9 positions match TRBD1. The trim removed 4 bases at V and 0 bases at J, leaving 3 bases unmatched. Germline V gives CDR1 KGHDR, CDR2 SFDVKD. The CDR3 totals 16 residues. Written as DNA, the CDR3 is TGTGCCACCAGTGACTCGGGACAGGGTAGCAATCAGCCCCAGCATTTT. Protein: CATSDSGQGSNQPQHF.

V gene TRBV15 combines with J gene TRBJ1-6; 8 bases line up with TRBD1. The ends lost 7 bases at V and 10 bases at J; junction bases unmatched: 6. The CDR3 runs to 13 residues. The germline CDR1 and CDR2 sequences are LNHNV and YYDKDF (reference sequence). The CDR3: CATTDREGSPLHF. CDR3 in DNA: TGTGCCACCACGGACAGGGAAGGCTCACCCCTCCACTTT.

This rearrangement joins TRBV5-1 to TRBJ2-2; 10 bases are shared with TRBD2. This CDR3 is 18 amino acids long. Germline CDR1 and CDR2: SGHRS and YFSETQ. V gave up 0 bases and J gave up 1 base; unmatched junction bases: 6. The CDR3 loop is CASSLVPSGGLNTGELFF. In nucleotides, the CDR3 is TGCGCCAGCAGCTTGGTTCCTAGCGGGGGACTGAACACCGGGGAGCTGTTTTTT.

V usage is TRBV7-2 and J usage is TRBJ1-2; D perhaps matches TRBD1 (5 bases). The V and J ends lost 1 base and 4 bases respectively, with 13 bases between them. Looked up from germline, CDR1 is SGHTA and CDR2 is FQGNSA. The CDR3 contains 15 residues. The CDR3 DNA sequence: TGTGCCAGCAGCTTAGTCGACAGACCCGGCTATGGCTACACCTTC. It encodes CASSLVDRPGYGYTF.

This chain joins TRBV19 and TRBJ2-3; D gene unclear. Trimming removed 4 bases at V and 9 bases at J, with 14 bases between. CDR3 length equals 13 residues. The V gene's germline CDR1 is LNHDA and CDR2 SQIVND (reference sequence). The DNA for the CDR3 is TGTGCCAGTAGTACCATAGTAGCACAAACGCAGTATTTT. This gives the protein CASSTIVAQTQYF.

This clone came up a few times. The chain links TRBV3-1 (or the pseudogene TRBV3-2) to TRBJ1-1; the D gene is possibly TRBD1 (6 bases). The V gene lost 2 bases and the J gene lost 4 bases, with 20 bases spanning the gap. The CDR3 is made up of 17 amino acids. In germline, CDR1 is LGHDT, CDR2 YNNKEL (reference sequence). As DNA, the CDR3 is TGTGCCAGCAGCCAATCGGGGTTGGGACACCGGGGCACTGAAGCTTTCTTT. Protein sequence: CASSQSGLGHRGTEAFF.

The chain employs TRBV6-5 and TRBJ1-1; 7 bases line up with TRBD1. This CDR3 is 13 amino acids long. The junction had 4 bases not matched to a gene; V was cut back by 6 bases and J by 3 bases. The germline gives CDR1 MNHEY, CDR2 SVGAGI. CDR3 protein: CASRPRGDTEAFF. CDR3 coding DNA: TGTGCCAGCAGGCCCAGGGGGGACACTGAAGCTTTCTTT.